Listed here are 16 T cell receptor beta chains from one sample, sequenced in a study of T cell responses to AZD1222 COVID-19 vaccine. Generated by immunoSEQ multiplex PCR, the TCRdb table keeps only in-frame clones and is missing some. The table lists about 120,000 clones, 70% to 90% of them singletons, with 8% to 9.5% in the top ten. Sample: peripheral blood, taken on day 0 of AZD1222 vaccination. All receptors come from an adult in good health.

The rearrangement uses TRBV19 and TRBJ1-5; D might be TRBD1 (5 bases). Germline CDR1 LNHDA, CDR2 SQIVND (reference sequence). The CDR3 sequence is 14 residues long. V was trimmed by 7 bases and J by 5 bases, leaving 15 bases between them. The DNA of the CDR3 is TGTGCCAGTATGAGGTTTGGAGGGGATCAGCCCCAGCATTTT. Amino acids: CASMRFGGDQPQHF.

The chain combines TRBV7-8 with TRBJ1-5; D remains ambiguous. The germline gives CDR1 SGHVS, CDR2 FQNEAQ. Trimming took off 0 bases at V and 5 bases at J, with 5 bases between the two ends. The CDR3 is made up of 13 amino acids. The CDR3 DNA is TGTGCCAGCAGCTTAGCGGAGGATCAGCCCCAGCATTTT. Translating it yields CASSLAEDQPQHF.

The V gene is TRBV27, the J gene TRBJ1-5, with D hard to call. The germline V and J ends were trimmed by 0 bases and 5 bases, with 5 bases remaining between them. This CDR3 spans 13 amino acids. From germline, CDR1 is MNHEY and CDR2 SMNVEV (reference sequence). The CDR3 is CASSLSVDQPQHF. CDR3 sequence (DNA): TGTGCCAGCAGTTTATCGGTCGATCAGCCCCAGCATTTT.

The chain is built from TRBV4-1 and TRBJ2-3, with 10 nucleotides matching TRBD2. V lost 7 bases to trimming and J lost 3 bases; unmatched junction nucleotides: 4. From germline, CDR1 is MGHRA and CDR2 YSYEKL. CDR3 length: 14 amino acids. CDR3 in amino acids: CASTRLAGTDTQYF. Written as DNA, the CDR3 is TGCGCCAGCACCCGACTAGCGGGTACAGATACGCAGTATTTT.

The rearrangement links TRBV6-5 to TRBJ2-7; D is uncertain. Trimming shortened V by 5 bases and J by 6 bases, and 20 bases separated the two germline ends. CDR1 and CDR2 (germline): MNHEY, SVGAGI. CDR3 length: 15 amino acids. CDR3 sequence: CASSKPLAGAGEQYF. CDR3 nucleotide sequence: TGTGCCAGCAGTAAACCCCTCGCCGGCGCAGGCGAGCAGTACTTC.

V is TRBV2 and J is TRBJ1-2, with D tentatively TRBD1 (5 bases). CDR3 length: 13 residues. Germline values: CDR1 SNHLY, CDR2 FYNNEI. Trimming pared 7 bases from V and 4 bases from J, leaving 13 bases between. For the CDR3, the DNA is TGTGCCAGCAAGTCGCTCAGGGCCTATGGCTACACCTTC. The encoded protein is CASKSLRAYGYTF.

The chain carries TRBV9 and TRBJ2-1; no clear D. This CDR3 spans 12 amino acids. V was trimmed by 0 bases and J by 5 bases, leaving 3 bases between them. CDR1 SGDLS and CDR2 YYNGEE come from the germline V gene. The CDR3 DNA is TGTGCCAGCAGCGTAGGGGACAATGAGCAGTTCTTC. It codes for CASSVGDNEQFF.

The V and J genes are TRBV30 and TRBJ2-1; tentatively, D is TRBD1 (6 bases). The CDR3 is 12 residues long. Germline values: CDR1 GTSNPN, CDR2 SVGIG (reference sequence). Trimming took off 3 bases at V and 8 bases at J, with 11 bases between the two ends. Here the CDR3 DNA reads TGTGCCTGGAGGGACAACAGGGATGAGCAGTTCTTC. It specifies CAWRDNRDEQFF.

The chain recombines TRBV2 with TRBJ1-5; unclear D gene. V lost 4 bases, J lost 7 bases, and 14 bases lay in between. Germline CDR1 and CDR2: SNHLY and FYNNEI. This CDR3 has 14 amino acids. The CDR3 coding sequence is TGTGCCAGCAGTGGGGTGAGGGATCGGCAGCCCCAGCATTTT. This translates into CASSGVRDRQPQHF.

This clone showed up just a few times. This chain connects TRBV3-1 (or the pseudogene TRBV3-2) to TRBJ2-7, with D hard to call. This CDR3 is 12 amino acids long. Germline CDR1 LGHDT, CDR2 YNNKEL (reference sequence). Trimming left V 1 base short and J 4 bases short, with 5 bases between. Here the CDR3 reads CASSQGIYEQYF. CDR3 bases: TGTGCCAGCAGCCAAGGGATTTACGAGCAGTACTTC.

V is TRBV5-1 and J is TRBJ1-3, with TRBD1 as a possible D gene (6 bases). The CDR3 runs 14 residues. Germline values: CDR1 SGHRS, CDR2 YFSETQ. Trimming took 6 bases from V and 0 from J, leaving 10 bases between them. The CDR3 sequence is CASNQGHSGNTIYF. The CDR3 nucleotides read TGCGCCAGCAACCAGGGACACTCTGGAAACACCATATATTTT.

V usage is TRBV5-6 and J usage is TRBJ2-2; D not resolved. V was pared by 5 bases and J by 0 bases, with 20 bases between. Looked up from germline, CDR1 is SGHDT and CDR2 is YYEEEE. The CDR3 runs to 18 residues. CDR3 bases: TGTGCCAGCAGGTCCAGAGGACGCAAGGGTCCGAACACCGGGGAGCTGTTTTTT. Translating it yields CASRSRGRKGPNTGELFF. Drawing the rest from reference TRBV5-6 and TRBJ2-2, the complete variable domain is DAGVTQSPTHLIKTRGQQVTLRCSPKSGHDTVSWYQQALGQGPQFIFQYYEEEERQRGNFPDRFSGHQFPNYSSELNVNALLLGDSALYLCASRSRGRKGPNTGELFFGEGSRLTVL.

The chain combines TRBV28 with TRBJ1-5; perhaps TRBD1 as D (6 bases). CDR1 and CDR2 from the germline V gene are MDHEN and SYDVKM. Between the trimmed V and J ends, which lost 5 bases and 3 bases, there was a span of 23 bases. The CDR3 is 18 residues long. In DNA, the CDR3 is TGTGCCAGCAGTCCCCCACGCGGGGGGGCGCTCGACAATCAGCCCCAGCATTTT. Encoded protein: CASSPPRGGALDNQPQHF. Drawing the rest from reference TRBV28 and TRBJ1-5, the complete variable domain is DVKVTQSSRYLVKRTGEKVFLECVQDMDHENMFWYRQDPGLGLRLIYFSYDVKMKEKGDIPEGYSVSREKKERFSLILESASTNQTSMYLCASSPPRGGALDNQPQHFGDGTRLSIL.

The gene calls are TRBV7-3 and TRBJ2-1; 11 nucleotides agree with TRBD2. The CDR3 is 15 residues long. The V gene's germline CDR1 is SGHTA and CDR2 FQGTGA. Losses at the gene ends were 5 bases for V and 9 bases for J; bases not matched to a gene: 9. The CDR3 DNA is TGTGCCAGCAGCCCACGACTAGCGGGACGGAGTGAGCAGTTCTTC. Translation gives CASSPRLAGRSEQFF.

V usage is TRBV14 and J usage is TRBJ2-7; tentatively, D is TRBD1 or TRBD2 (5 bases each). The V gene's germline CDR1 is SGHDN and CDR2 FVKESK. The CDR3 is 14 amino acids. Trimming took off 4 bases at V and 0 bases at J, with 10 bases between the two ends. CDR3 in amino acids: CASSLLGRSYEQYF. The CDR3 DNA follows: TGTGCCAGCAGCCTACTGGGACGCTCCTACGAGCAGTACTTC.

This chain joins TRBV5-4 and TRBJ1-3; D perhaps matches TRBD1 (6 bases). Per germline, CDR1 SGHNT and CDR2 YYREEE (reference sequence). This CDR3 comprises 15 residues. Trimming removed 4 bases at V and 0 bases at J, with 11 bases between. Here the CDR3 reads CASSPGQLSGNTIYF. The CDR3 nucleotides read TGTGCCAGCAGCCCGGGACAACTCTCTGGAAACACCATATATTTT.